This T cell receptor (beta chain) came from a study of blood T cell repertoires in COVID-19. Looking at the study overall: Italy, Spain and the United States were the sources of the convalescent and acute COVID-19 samples. T cells, B-cell-depleted T cells, or PBMCs supplied cDNA or gDNA.

Sequencing used immunoSEQ multiplex PCR; TCRdb keeps in-frame clones, though not all of them. Of more than 140,000 clones in the sample, approximately 86% were seen once. The ends were cut back, 1 base at V and 1 base at J, with 13 bases in the middle. The CDR3 extends over 16 amino acids. Germline CDR1 reads SGHRS; CDR2 reads YFSETQ. J is TRBJ2-3 and V is TRBV5-1; maybe TRBD1 (5 bases). Sequenced material: peripheral blood. The TCR was taken from a woman aged 60-75 years with acute or convalescent COVID-19. The CDR3 DNA is TGCGCCAGCAGCTTGAGTCGGGCCAGGGGCACAGATACGCAGTATTTT. As protein: CASSLSRARGTDTQYF.